What follows describes a single T cell receptor beta chain. Its antigen is not identified. This sample stems from a study of OX40 agonist ivuxolimab in advanced cancers. The wider study: Recorded diagnoses for dose-escalation patients were hepatocellular carcinoma, melanoma, renal cell or head and neck cancer.

Trimming removed 0 bases at V and 4 bases at J, with 24 bases between. Germline lookup yields CDR1 SNHLY and CDR2 FYNNEI. This CDR3 has 19 amino acids. Assay used: immunoSEQ multiplex PCR; TCRdb lists only in-frame clones, some missing. The profile shows tens of thousands of clones, around nine tenths of them singletons. Study results and caveats: Antigen specificity of clonally expanded peripheral T cells was not established.

The V and J genes are TRBV2 and TRBJ1-2; tentative D call: TRBD1 (6 bases). The sequenced sample was CD4+ or CD8+ T cells sorted from blood, obtained in a trial of the OX40 agonist ivuxolimab. This TCR came from an adult with an advanced solid tumor such as melanoma, head and neck, liver or kidney cancer. CDR3 bases: TGTGCCAGCAGTGAAGCTGGGGGATTTGACAGGCGCTGGGGCTATGGCTACACCTTC. It encodes CASSEAGGFDRRWGYGYTF.